Listed below are T cell receptor beta chains from one sample, sequenced in a study of blood T cell repertoires in COVID-19. The method was immunoSEQ multiplex PCR; TCRdb's version includes in-frame clones alone and lacks a portion of them. Here the sample spans 250,000 to 400,000 clones, 87% being singletons. Sequencing was done on a sample of peripheral blood. The receptors derive from a man aged 50-60 years with active or convalescent COVID-19. Each CDR3 is given with its conserved first and last residue. D genes are given only for firm matches. For some rows the clone size is stated as once, few or many, or as a class when expanded; others skip it.

d_gene | j_gene | v_gene | abundance | CDR3aa | CDR3nt
. | TRBJ1-2 | TRBV5-1 | . | CASSSEPGYGYTF | TGCGCCAGCAGCTCGGAACCGGGATATGGCTACACCTTC
. | TRBJ2-7 | TRBV27 | few | CASSLSRTDYEQYF | TGTGCCAGCAGTTTATCTCGGACAGACTACGAGCAGTACTTC
. | TRBJ1-2 | TRBV3-1/TRBV3-2 | once | CASSQGRGIGGYTF | TGTGCCAGCAGCCAAGGACGGGGGATTGGTGGCTACACCTTC
TRBD1 | TRBJ1-2 | TRBV9 | . | CASSGPTGAYGYTF | TGTGCCAGCAGCGGACCCACAGGGGCGTATGGCTACACCTTC
TRBD2 | TRBJ2-3 | TRBV7-6 | . | CASSHPSGMTDTQYF | TGTGCCAGCAGCCACCCCAGCGGGATGACAGATACGCAGTATTTT
. | TRBJ2-2 | TRBV7-9 | . | CASSSYTGELFF | TGTGCCAGCAGCTCTTACACCGGGGAGCTGTTTTTT
TRBD1 | TRBJ1-1 | TRBV4-2 | . | CASSRGTANDMNTEAFF | TGTGCCAGCAGCCGCGGGACAGCTAACGACATGAACACTGAAGCTTTCTTT
. | TRBJ2-1 | TRBV7-2 | . | CASSLGAGKRDEQFF | TGTGCCAGCAGCCTCGGGGCCGGGAAGCGGGATGAGCAGTTCTTC
TRBD1 | TRBJ1-5 | TRBV6-1 | . | CASSASGTGYNQPQHF | TGTGCCAGCAGTGCGTCCGGGACAGGGTACAATCAGCCCCAGCATTTT
. | TRBJ1-1 | TRBV7-9 | . | CASIRTQGSEAFF | TGTGCCAGCATAAGGACGCAGGGGTCTGAAGCTTTCTTT
. | TRBJ2-2 | TRBV6-2/TRBV6-3 | . | CASSHSFYTGELFF | TGTGCCAGCAGCCACTCTTTTTACACCGGGGAGCTGTTTTTT
. | TRBJ1-4 | TRBV19 | . | CASTPPGSRDEKLFF | TGTGCCAGTACCCCCCCAGGGTCCCGGGATGAAAAACTGTTTTTT
TRBD1 | TRBJ2-5 | TRBV5-1 | . | CASSSQGVQETQYF | TGCGCCAGCAGCTCACAGGGGGTTCAAGAGACCCAGTACTTC
. | TRBJ2-5 | TRBV5-1 | . | CASSLPRNPGETQYF | TGCGCCAGCAGCTTGCCCCGAAATCCGGGAGAGACCCAGTACTTC
TRBD1 | TRBJ2-2 | TRBV7-3 | few | CASSPGQVNTGELFF | TGTGCCAGCAGCCCAGGACAGGTTAACACCGGGGAGCTGTTTTTT
. | TRBJ1-3 | TRBV10-3 | once | CAISEFGDSGNTIYF | TGTGCCATCAGTGAGTTTGGAGACTCTGGAAACACCATATATTTT
TRBD2 | TRBJ2-1 | TRBV7-3 | . | CASSLGTSGSGWFF | TGTGCCAGCAGCCTCGGGACTAGCGGGAGTGGTTGGTTCTTC
. | TRBJ1-3 | TRBV5-5 | . | CASSFRQTNTIYF | TGTGCCAGCAGCTTCCGACAGACAAACACCATATATTTT
TRBD1 | TRBJ1-2 | TRBV10-3 | . | CAISEFGDRVDANYGYTF | TGTGCCATCAGTGAGTTCGGGGACAGGGTGGATGCTAACTATGGCTACACCTTC
TRBD1 | TRBJ1-2 | TRBV18 | . | CASSPWTGDGYTF | TGTGCCAGCTCACCATGGACAGGGGATGGCTACACCTTC
TRBD2 | TRBJ2-1 | TRBV15 | . | CATSRTLAGALRNEQFF | TGTGCCACCAGCAGAACCCTAGCGGGGGCCCTTCGGAATGAGCAGTTCTTC
. | TRBJ1-5 | TRBV28 | . | CASSRTVFNQPQHF | TGTGCCAGCAGTCGGACAGTGTTCAATCAGCCCCAGCATTTT
. | TRBJ2-2 | TRBV4-3 | . | CASSQATGSGELFF | TGCGCCAGCAGCCAGGCTACAGGGTCCGGGGAGCTGTTTTTT
. | TRBJ2-3 | TRBV7-2 | . | CASSSSATGPDTQYF | TGTGCCAGCAGCTCAAGTGCTACAGGGCCAGATACGCAGTATTTT
. | TRBJ1-2 | TRBV7-6 | . | CASSTNGPGLGGYTF | TGTGCCAGCAGCACAAACGGACCGGGACTAGGAGGCTACACCTTC
. | TRBJ2-6 | TRBV19 | . | CASMGRVLSGANVLTF | TGTGCCAGTATGGGCAGGGTGCTGTCTGGGGCCAACGTCCTGACTTTC
. | TRBJ1-5 | TRBV5-1 | . | CASSADTGSHQPQHF | TGCGCCAGCAGCGCTGACACAGGGTCCCATCAGCCCCAGCATTTT
. | TRBJ2-3 | TRBV6-2/TRBV6-3 | . | CASSSVGFGADTQYF | TGTGCCAGCAGTTCCGTTGGGTTTGGGGCTGATACGCAGTATTTT
. | TRBJ1-2 | TRBV10-2 | . | CASSELGRNYGYTF | TGCGCCAGCAGTGAACTTGGGAGAAACTATGGCTACACCTTC